These 3 T cell receptor beta chains originate from one sample sequenced in a study of shared clonotypes between healthy human individuals. The assay was immunoSEQ multiplex PCR, and TCRdb's table has in-frame clones only and misses some. The sample shows about 600,000 clones, more than 95% of them seen only once. Sample: naive CD4+ T cells sorted from blood. The subset is: CD45RA+ positively selected. These TCRs come from a woman aged 30 to 39 in good health.

The J gene is TRBJ1-4, the V gene TRBV19; 7 bases align to TRBD1. The germline V gene encodes CDR1 LNHDA and CDR2 SQIVND (reference sequence). Losses at the gene ends were 3 bases for V and 3 bases for J; bases not matched to a gene: 7. The CDR3 contains 16 residues. The CDR3 coding sequence is TGTGCCAGTAGTATGGGGCAGGGGGTCGCTAATGAAAAACTGTTTTTT. This translates into CASSMGQGVANEKLFF.

The chain is built from TRBV18 and TRBJ1-1; D not resolved. Per the germline V gene, CDR1 is KGHSH and CDR2 is LQKENI. Trimming shortened V by 3 bases and J by 3 bases, and 11 bases separated the two germline ends. CDR3 length: 14 amino acids. The CDR3 DNA sequence: TGTGCCAGCTCACCTCAGGAGGGCCACACTGAAGCTTTCTTT. Its translation: CASSPQEGHTEAFF. Combining the CDR3 with reference TRBV18 and TRBJ1-1 gives the whole variable domain NAGVMQNPRHLVRRRGQEARLRCSPMKGHSHVYWYRQLPEEGLKFMVYLQKENIIDESGMPKERFSAEFPKEGPSILRIQQVVRGDSAAYFCASSPQEGHTEAFFGQGTRLTVV.

The gene calls are TRBV11-2 and TRBJ1-1; D ambiguous. There are 14 residues in the CDR3. V lost 2 bases and J 6 bases, leaving 13 bases between the germline ends. Germline V gene lookup returns CDR1 SGHAT and CDR2 FQNNGV. CDR3 coding DNA: TGTGCCAGCAGCTTAAACGGGGTTGGGGCTGAAGCTTTCTTT. It is translated as CASSLNGVGAEAFF.